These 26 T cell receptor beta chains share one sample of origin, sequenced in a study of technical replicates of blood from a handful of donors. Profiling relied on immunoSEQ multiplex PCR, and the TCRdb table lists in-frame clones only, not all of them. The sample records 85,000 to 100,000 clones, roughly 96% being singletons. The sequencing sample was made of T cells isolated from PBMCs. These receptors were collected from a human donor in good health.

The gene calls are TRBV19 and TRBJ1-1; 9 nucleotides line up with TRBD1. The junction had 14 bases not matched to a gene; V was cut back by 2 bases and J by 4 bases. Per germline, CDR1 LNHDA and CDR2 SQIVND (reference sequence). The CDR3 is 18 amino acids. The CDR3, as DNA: TGTGCCAGTAGTATACTTGGGACAGGGCAGGGTCTAGGCACTGAAGCTTTCTTT. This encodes CASSILGTGQGLGTEAFF.

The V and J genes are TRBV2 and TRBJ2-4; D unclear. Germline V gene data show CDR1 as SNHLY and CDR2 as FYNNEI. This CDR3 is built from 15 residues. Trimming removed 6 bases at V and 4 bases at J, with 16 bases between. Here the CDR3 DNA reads TGTGCCAGCAGAAACCGTTTGGTAGCTAAAAACATTCAGTACTTC. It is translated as CASRNRLVAKNIQYF. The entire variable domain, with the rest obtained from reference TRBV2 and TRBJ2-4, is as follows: EPEVTQTPSHQVTQMGQEVILRCVPISNHLYFYWYRQILGQKVEFLVSFYNNEISEKSEIFDDQFSVERPDGSNFTLKIRSTKLEDSAMYFCASRNRLVAKNIQYFGAGTRLSVL.

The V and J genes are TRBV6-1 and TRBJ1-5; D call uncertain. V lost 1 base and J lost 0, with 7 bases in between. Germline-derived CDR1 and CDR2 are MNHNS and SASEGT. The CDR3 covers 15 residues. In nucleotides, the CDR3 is TGTGCCAGCAGTGAAGGAGGGTATAGCAATCAGCCCCAGCATTTT. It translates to CASSEGGYSNQPQHF.

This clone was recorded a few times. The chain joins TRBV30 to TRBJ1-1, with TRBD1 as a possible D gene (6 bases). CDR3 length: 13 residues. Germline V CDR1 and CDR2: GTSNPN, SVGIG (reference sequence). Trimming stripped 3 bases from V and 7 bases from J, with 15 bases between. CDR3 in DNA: TGTGCCTGGAGGATAACAGGGAGCGGTGAAGCTTTCTTT. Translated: CAWRITGSGEAFF.

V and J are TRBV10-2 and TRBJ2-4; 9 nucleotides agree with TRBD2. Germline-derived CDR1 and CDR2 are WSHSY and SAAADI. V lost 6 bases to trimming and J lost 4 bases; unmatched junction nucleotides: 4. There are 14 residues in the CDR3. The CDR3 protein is CASSVAGDKNIQYF. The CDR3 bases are TGCGCCAGCAGCGTAGCGGGGGATAAAAACATTCAGTACTTC.

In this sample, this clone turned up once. Here the CDR3 DNA reads TGTGCCAGCAGTTTAGGTCAGGGCGGGAGGACCTACGAGCAGTACTTC. Residues: CASSLGQGGRTYEQYF. The chain joins TRBV27 to TRBJ2-7, with 8 nucleotides matching TRBD2. The V gene end was trimmed by 2 bases and the J gene end by 2 bases; junction bases not matched to a gene: 8. CDR1 is MNHEY and CDR2 is SMNVEV in the germline V gene (reference sequence). The CDR3 loop spans 16 amino acids.

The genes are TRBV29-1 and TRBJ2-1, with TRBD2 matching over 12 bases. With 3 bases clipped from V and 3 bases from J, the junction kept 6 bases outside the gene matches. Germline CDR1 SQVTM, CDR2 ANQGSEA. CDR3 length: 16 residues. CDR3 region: CSVEATGLAGYNEQFF. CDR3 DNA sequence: TGCAGCGTTGAGGCTACGGGACTAGCGGGCTACAATGAGCAGTTCTTC.

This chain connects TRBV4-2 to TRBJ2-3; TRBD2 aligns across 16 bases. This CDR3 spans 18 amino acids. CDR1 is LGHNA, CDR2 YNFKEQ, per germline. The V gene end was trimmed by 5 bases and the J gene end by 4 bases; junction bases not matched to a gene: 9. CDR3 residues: CASSVEGLAGGLPDTQYF. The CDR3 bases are TGTGCCAGCAGCGTCGAGGGACTAGCGGGGGGGCTACCAGATACGCAGTATTTT.

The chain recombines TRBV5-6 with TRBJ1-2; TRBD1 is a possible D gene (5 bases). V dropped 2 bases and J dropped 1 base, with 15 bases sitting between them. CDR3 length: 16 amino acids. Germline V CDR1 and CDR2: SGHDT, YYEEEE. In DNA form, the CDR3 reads TGTGCCAGCAGCTTTGGAGGGCGAGGGGTTAACTATGGCTACACCTTC. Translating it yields CASSFGGRGVNYGYTF.

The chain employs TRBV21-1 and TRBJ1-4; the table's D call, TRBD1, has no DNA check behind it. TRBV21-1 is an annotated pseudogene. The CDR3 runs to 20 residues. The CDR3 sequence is CASSKGVGQGLGATNEKLFF. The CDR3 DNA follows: TGTGCCAGCAGCAAAGGGGTAGGGCAGGGGTTAGGGGCAACTAATGAAAAACTGTTTTTT.

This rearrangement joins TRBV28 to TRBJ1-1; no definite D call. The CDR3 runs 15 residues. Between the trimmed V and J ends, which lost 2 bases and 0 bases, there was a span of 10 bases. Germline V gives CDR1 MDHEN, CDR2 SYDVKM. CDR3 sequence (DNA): TGTGCCAGCAGTTTAATTGGGAGCATGAACACTGAAGCTTTCTTT. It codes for CASSLIGSMNTEAFF. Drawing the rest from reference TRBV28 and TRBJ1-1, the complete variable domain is DVKVTQSSRYLVKRTGEKVFLECVQDMDHENMFWYRQDPGLGLRLIYFSYDVKMKEKGDIPEGYSVSREKKERFSLILESASTNQTSMYLCASSLIGSMNTEAFFGQGTRLTVV.

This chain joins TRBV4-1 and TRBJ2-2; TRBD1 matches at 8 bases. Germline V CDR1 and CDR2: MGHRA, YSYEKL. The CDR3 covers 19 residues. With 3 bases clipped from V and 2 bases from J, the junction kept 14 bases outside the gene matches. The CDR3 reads CASSHMRTGRWSNTGELFF. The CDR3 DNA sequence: TGCGCCAGCAGCCACATGAGGACAGGGCGTTGGTCAAACACCGGGGAGCTGTTTTTT.

The CDR3 DNA is TGTGCCAGCAGCGTAGATCCAGGACTAAACTATGGCTACACCTTC. The encoded protein is CASSVDPGLNYGYTF. V gene TRBV9 combines with J gene TRBJ1-2; D unclear. The V gene lost 0 bases and the J gene lost 2 bases, with 11 bases spanning the gap. CDR1 SGDLS and CDR2 YYNGEE come from the germline V gene. The CDR3 consists of 15 residues.

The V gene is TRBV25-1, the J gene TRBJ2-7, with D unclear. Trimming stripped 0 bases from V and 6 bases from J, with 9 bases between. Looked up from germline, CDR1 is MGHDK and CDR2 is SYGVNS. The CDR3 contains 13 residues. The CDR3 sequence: CASSEYRGTEQYF. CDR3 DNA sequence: TGTGCCAGCAGTGAATATCGAGGTACCGAGCAGTACTTC.

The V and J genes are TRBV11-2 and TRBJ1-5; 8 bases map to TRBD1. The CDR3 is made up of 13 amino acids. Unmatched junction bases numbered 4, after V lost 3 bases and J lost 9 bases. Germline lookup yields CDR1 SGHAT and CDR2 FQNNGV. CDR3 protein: CASSFGQGLPQHF. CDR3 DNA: TGTGCCAGCAGCTTCGGACAGGGTTTGCCCCAGCATTTT.

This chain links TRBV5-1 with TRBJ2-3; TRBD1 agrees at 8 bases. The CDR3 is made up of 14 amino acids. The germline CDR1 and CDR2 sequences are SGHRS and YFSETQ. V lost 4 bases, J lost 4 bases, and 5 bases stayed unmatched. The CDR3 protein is CASSSGQGSDTQYF. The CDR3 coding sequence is TGCGCCAGCAGCAGCGGACAGGGATCAGATACGCAGTATTTT. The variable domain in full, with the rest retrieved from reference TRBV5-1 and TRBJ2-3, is KAGVTQTPRYLIKTRGQQVTLSCSPISGHRSVSWYQQTPGQGLQFLFEYFSETQRNKGNFPGRFSGRQFSNSRSEMNVSTLELGDSALYLCASSSGQGSDTQYFGPGTRLTVL.

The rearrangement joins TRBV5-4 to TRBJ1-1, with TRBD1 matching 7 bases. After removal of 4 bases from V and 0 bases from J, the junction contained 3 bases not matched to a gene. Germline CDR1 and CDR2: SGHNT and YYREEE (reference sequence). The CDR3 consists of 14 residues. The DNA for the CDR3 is TGTGCCAGCAGCCCGGGACAGATGAACACTGAAGCTTTCTTT. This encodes CASSPGQMNTEAFF.

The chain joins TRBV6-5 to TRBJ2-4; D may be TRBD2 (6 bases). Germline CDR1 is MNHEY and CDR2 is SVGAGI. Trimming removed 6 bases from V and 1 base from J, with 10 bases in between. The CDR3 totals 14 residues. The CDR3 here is CASRSSEAKNIQYF. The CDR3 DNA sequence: TGTGCCAGCAGGTCTAGCGAGGCCAAAAACATTCAGTACTTC.

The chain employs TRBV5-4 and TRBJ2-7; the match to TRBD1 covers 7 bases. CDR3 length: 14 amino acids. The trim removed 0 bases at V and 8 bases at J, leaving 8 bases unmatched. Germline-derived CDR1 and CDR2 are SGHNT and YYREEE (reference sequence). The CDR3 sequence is CASSLGDRVSKQYF. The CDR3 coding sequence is TGTGCCAGCAGCTTGGGAGACAGGGTGTCAAAGCAGTACTTC.

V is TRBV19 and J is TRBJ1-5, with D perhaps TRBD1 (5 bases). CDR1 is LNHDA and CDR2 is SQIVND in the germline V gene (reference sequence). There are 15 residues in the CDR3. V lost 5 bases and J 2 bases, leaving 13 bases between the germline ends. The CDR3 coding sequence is TGTGCCAGTAGTCTAGTGACAGTCGGCAATCAGCCCCAGCATTTT. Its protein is CASSLVTVGNQPQHF.

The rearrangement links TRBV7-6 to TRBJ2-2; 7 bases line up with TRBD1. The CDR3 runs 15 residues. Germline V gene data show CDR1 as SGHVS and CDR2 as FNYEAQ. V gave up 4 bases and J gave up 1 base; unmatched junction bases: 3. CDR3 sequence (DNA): TGTGCCAGCAGCTGGCACAGGGGGAACACCGGGGAGCTGTTTTTT. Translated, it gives CASSWHRGNTGELFF.

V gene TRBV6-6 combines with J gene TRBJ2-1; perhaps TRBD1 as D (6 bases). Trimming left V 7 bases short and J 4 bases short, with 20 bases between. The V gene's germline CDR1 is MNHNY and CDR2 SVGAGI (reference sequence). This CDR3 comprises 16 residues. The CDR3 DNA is TGTGCCAGCACCCGAACTTCGCAGACAGGTTACAATGAGCAGTTCTTC. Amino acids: CASTRTSQTGYNEQFF.

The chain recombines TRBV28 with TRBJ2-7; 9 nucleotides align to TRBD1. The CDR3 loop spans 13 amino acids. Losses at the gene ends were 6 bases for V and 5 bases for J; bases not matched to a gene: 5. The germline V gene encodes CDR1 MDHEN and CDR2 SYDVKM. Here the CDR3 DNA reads TGTGCCAGCAGGGGGACAGGGTTCAACGAGCAGTACTTC. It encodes CASRGTGFNEQYF.

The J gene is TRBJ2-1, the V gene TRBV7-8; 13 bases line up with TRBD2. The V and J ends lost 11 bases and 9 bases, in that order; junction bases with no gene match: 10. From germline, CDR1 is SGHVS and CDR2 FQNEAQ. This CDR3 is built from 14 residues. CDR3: CAVQTSGGPGEQFF. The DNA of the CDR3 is TGTGCCGTCCAGACTAGCGGGGGGCCGGGTGAGCAGTTCTTC.

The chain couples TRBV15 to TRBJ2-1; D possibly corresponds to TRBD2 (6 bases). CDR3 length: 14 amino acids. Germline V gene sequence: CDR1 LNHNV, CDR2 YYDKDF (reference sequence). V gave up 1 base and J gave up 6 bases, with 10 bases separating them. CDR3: CATSRAAEGNEQFF. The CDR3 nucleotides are TGTGCCACCAGCAGAGCGGCGGAGGGCAATGAGCAGTTCTTC.

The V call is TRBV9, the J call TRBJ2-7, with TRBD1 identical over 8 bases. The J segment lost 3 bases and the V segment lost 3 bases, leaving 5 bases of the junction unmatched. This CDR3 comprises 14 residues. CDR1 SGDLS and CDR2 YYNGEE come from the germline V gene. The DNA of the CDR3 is TGTGCCAGCAGCGCGGGACAGGCTGGCTACGAGCAGTACTTC. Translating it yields CASSAGQAGYEQYF.